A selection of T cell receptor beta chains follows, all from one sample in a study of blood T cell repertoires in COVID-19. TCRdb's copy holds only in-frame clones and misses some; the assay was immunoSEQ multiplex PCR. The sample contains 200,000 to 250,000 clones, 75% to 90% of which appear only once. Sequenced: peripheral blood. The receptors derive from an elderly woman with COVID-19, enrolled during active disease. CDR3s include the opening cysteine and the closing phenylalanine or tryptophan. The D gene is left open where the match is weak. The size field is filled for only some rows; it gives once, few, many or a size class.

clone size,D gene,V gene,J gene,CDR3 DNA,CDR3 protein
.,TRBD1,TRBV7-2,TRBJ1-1,TGTGCCAGCAGCCCGTCAGGGGGGAACACTGAAGCTTTCTTT,CASSPSGGNTEAFF
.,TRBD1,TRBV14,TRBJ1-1,TGTGCCAGCAGCTCCCACAGGGGACAGGGGGCGGCTTTCTTT,CASSSHRGQGAAFF
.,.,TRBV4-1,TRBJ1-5,TGCGCCAGCAGCCCTACCCCGGGGGATAGCAATCAGCCCCAGCATTTT,CASSPTPGDSNQPQHF
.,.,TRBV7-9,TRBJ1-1,TGTGCCAGCAGCCCCGGACAGATGAACACTGAAGCTTTCTTT,CASSPGQMNTEAFF
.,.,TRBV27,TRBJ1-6,TGTGCCAGCAGGGACTCCCGTATCGTCAATAATTCACCCCTCCACTTT,CASRDSRIVNNSPLHF
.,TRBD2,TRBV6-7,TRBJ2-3,TGTGCCAGCAGTTACTTAGCGGGAGAGGAGGGGGGCACAGATACGCAGTATTTT,CASSYLAGEEGGTDTQYF
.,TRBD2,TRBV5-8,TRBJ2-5,TGTGCCAGCAGCCCAGGCGGACTAGCGGGACAAGAGACCCAGTACTTC,CASSPGGLAGQETQYF
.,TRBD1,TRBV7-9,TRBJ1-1,TGTGCCAGCAGCTCACCGGGACAGGGGGCCCCTAGGACTGAAGCTTTCTTT,CASSSPGQGAPRTEAFF
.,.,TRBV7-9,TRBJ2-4,TGTGCCAGCAGCCTCGACGAGGGTTGGAACATTCAGTACTTC,CASSLDEGWNIQYF
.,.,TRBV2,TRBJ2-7,TGTGCCAGCAGTGTAGCCCGGTACGAGCAGTACTTC,CASSVARYEQYF
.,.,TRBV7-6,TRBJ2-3,TGTGCCAGCGCCCGGGGGACAGATACGCAGTATTTT,CASARGTDTQYF
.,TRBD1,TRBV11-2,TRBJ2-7,TGTGCCAGCAGCTTAGGTTCCCGGGGACAGGGCTACGAGCAGTACTTC,CASSLGSRGQGYEQYF
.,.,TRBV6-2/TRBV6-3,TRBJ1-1,TGTGCCAGCAGTTACCGCGGTGCGAACACTGAAGCTTTCTTT,CASSYRGANTEAFF
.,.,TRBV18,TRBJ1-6,TGTGCCAGCTCACCACAGACAGGAAATAATTCACCCCTCCACTTT,CASSPQTGNNSPLHF
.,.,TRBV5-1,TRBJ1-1,TGCGCCAGCAGCTATCGCCACGGACAGACTGAAGCTTTCTTT,CASSYRHGQTEAFF
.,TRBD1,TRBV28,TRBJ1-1,TGTGCCAGCAGGCGGACAGGGGGCAGTAACACTGAAGCTTTCTTT,CASRRTGGSNTEAFF
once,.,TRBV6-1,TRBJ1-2,TGTGCCAGCAGTGAAGTAGGGGGTTCTGCTGGCTACACCTTC,CASSEVGGSAGYTF
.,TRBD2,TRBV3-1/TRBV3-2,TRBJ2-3,TGTGCCAGCAGCCTCCGACTAGCGGGGGGGCGTAGAGATACGCAGTATTTT,CASSLRLAGGRRDTQYF
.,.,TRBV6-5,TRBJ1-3,TGTGCCAGCAGATCCGGGACATTGGTCGGGGACACCATATATTTT,CASRSGTLVGDTIYF
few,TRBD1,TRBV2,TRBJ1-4,TGTGCCAGCAACCCCGCGACAGGGGGGGTTAATGAAAAACTGTTTTTT,CASNPATGGVNEKLFF
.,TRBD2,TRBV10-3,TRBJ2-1,TGTGCCATCAGTGCCCGGGAAATCAGCGGGAGTTTTGAGCAGTTCTTC,CAISAREISGSFEQFF
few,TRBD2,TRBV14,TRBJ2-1,TGTGCCAGCAGCCGGGGGGGCTACAATGAGCAGTTCTTC,CASSRGGYNEQFF
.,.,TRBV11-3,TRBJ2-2,TGTGCCAGCAGTCGACGGGGGTCGAACACCGGGGAGCTGTTTTTT,CASSRRGSNTGELFF
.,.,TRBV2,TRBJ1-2,TGTGCCAGCAGTGAAGTGGGCTCCCTTTTAGGCTACACCTTC,CASSEVGSLLGYTF
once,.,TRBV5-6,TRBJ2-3,TGTGCCAGCAGGCCTAAATTTCCTAAGCTCACAGATACGCAGTATTTT,CASRPKFPKLTDTQYF
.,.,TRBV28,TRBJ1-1,TGTGCCAGCACCTCAGGGCCCGAAGCTTTCTTT,CASTSGPEAFF
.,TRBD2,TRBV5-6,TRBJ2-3,TGTGCCAGCAGCTTGGTGTGGGGGGGTGATCCTACCGATACGCAGTATTTT,CASSLVWGGDPTDTQYF
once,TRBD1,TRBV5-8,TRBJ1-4,TGTGCCAGCAGCCCAGGGACAGGGGGAATACTGAATGAAAAACTGTTTTTT,CASSPGTGGILNEKLFF
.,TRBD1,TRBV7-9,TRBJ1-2,TGTGCCAGCAGCGGGGGAGGCAGGGGGCTTGGCTACACCTTC,CASSGGGRGLGYTF
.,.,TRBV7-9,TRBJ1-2,TGTGCCAGCAGCTTAGCACCTCAGGGGCATGGCTACACCTTC,CASSLAPQGHGYTF
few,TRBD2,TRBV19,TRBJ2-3,TGTGCCAGTAGTACGGGACTAGCATCGAGGGCCACAGATACGCAGTATTTT,CASSTGLASRATDTQYF
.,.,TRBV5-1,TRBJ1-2,TGCGCCAGCAGCTCTATTGAGCCCCTCTATGGCTACACCTTC,CASSSIEPLYGYTF
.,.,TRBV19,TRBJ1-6,TGTGCCAGTTCCCCCGGCGGTTCACCCCTCCACTTT,CASSPGGSPLHF
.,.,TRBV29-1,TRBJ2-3,TGCAGCGTTGCTAGCGGCACAGATACGCAGTATTTT,CSVASGTDTQYF
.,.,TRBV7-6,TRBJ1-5,TGTGCCAGCAGCTACGGGATAAATCAGCCCCAGCATTTT,CASSYGINQPQHF
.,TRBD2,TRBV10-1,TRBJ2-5,TGCGCCAGCAGTGAGTTTAGCGGGGGAGCGGAGACCCAGTACTTC,CASSEFSGGAETQYF
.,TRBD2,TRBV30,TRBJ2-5,TGTGCCTGGAGTGACCCGGGAGGGTTAGAGACCCAGTACTTC,CAWSDPGGLETQYF
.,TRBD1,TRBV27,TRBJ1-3,TGTGCCAGCGCCCAAACAGGGGTCGGAAACACCATATATTTT,CASAQTGVGNTIYF
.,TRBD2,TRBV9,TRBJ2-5,TGTGCCAGCAGCGGGACTAGCGGGAGTTATGAGACCCAGTACTTC,CASSGTSGSYETQYF
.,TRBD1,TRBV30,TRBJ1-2,TGTGCCTGGGGGACAGGTAAAAACCGCTATGGCTACACCTTC,CAWGTGKNRYGYTF
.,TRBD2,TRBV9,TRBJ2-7,TGTGCCAGCAGCGTTAAACCGGGACTAGCGGGCCCTAGCTCCTACGAGCAGTACTTC,CASSVKPGLAGPSSYEQYF
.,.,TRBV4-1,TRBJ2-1,TGCGCCAGCAGCCCTGAGGGCAATGAGCAGTTCTTC,CASSPEGNEQFF